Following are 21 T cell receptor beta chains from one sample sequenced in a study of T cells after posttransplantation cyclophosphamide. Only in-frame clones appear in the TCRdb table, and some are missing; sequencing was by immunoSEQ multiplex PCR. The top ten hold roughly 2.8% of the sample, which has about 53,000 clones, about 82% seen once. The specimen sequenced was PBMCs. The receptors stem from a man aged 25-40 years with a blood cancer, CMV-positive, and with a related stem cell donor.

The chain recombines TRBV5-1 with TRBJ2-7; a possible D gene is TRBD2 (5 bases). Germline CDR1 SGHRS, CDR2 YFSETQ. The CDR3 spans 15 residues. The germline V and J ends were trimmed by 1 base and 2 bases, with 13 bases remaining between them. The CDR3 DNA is TGCGCCAGCAGCTTGTCTCCGGGAAGGGCCTACGAGCAGTACTTC. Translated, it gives CASSLSPGRAYEQYF.

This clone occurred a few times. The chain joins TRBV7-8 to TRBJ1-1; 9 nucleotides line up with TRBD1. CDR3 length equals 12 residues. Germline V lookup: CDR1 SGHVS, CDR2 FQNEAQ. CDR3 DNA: TGTGGGGGAACAGGGGGCAGAACTGAAGCTTTCTTT. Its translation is CGGTGGRTEAFF.

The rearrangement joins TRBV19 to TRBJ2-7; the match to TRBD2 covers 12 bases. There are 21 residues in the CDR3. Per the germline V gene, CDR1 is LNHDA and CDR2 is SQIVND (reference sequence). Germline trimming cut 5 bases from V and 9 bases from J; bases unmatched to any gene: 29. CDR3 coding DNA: TGTGCCAGTAGTCACCGAACGACAGAAACCCCGACTAGCGGGAGCCTCTCTGTGCAGTACTTC. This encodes CASSHRTTETPTSGSLSVQYF.

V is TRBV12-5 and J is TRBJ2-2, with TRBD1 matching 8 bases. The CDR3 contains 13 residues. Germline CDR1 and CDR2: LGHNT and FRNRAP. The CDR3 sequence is CANGQGNTGELFF. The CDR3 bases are TGTGCGAACGGACAGGGGAACACCGGGGAGCTGTTTTTT.

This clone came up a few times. The CDR3: CASSGEREGPNREQYF. CDR3 DNA: TGTGCCAGCAGTGGAGAGCGGGAGGGTCCTAATCGTGAGCAGTACTTC. The gene calls are TRBV2 and TRBJ2-7, with TRBD2 matching 10 bases. CDR1 is SNHLY, CDR2 FYNNEI, per germline. V lost 4 bases, J lost 7 bases, and 13 bases stayed unmatched. The CDR3 is 16 residues long.

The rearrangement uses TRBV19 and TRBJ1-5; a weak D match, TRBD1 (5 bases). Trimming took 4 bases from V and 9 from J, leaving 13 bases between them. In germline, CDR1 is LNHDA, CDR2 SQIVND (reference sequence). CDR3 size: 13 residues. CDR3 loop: CASSTGGARPQHF. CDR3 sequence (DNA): TGTGCCAGTAGTACCGGCGGGGCCCGGCCCCAGCATTTT.

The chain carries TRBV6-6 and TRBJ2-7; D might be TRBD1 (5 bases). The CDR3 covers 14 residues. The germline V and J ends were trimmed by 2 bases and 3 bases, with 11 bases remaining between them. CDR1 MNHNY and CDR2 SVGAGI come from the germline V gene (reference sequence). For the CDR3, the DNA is TGTGCCAGCAGTTACGCCCAGGGTAACTACGAGCAGTACTTC. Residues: CASSYAQGNYEQYF.

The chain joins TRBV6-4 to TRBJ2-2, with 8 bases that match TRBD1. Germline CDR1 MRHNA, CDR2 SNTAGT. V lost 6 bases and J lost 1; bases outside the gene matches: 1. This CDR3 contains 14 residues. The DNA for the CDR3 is TGTGCCAGCAGCGGGACAGGGAACACCGGGGAGCTGTTTTTT. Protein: CASSGTGNTGELFF.

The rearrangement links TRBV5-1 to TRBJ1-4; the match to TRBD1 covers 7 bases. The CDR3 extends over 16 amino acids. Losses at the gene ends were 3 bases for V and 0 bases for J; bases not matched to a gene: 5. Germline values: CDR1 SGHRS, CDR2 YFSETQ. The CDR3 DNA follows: TGCGCCAGCAGCTCCCTAGGGACAGCAACTAATGAAAAACTGTTTTTT. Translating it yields CASSSLGTATNEKLFF. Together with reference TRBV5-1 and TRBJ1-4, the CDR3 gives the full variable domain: KAGVTQTPRYLIKTRGQQVTLSCSPISGHRSVSWYQQTPGQGLQFLFEYFSETQRNKGNFPGRFSGRQFSNSRSEMNVSTLELGDSALYLCASSSLGTATNEKLFFGSGTQLSVL.

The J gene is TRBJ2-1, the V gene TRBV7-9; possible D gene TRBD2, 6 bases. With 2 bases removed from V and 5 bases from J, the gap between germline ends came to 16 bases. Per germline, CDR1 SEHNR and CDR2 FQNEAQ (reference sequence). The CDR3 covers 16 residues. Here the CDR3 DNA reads TGTGCCAGCAGCTTATACAATGAGCGGGTAAACAATGAGCAGTTCTTC. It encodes CASSLYNERVNNEQFF.

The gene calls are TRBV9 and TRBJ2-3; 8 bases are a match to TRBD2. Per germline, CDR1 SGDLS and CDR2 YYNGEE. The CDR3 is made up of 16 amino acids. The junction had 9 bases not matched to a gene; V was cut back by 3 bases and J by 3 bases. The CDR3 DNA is TGTGCCAGCAGCGGAGTAGCGGGATTCGCTACAGATACGCAGTATTTT. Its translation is CASSGVAGFATDTQYF.

CDR3 protein: CASNSFGLADYEQYF. DNA for the CDR3: TGTGCCAGCAATTCATTCGGGCTAGCGGATTACGAGCAGTACTTC. The chain recombines TRBV27 with TRBJ2-7, with 7 nucleotides matching TRBD2. The trim removed 7 bases at V and 4 bases at J, leaving 13 bases unmatched. The germline CDR1 and CDR2 sequences are MNHEY and SMNVEV (reference sequence). There are 15 residues in the CDR3.

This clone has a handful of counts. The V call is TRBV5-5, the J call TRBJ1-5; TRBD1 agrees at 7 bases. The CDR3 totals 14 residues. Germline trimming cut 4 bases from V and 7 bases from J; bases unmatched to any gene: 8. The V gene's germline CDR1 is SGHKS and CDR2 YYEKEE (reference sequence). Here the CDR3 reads CASSGGGSGQPQHF. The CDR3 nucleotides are TGTGCCAGCAGCGGAGGGGGCTCGGGACAGCCCCAGCATTTT.

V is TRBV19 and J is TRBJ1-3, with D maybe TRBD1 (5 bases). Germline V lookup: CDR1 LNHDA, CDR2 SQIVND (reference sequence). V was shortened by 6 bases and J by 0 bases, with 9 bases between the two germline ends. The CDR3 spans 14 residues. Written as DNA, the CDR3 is TGTGCCAGTAGAAGGGGCTACTCTGGAAACACCATATATTTT. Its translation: CASRRGYSGNTIYF.

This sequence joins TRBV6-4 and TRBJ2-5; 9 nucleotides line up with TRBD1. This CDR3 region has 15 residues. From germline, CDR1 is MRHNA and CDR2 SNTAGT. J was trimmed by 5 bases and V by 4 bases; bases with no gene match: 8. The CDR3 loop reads CASSGYRGQRETQYF. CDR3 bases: TGTGCCAGCAGTGGCTACAGGGGGCAACGGGAGACCCAGTACTTC.

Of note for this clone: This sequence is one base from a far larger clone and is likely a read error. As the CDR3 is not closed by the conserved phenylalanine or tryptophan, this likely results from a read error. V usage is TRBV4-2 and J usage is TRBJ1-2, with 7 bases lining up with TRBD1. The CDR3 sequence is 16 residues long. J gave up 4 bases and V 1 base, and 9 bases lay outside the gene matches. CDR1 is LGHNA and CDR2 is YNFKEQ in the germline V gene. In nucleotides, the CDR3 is TGTGCCAGCAGCCAAGCATATGACGGGACAGTCTATGGCTACACCCTC. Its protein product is CASSQAYDGTVYGYTL.

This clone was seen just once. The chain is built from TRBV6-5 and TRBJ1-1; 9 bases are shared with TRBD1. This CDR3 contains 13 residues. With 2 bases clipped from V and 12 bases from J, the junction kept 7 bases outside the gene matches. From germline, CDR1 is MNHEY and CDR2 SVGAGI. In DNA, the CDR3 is TGTGCCAGCAGTTACATCGGACAGGGGATTACTTTCTTT. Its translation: CASSYIGQGITFF.

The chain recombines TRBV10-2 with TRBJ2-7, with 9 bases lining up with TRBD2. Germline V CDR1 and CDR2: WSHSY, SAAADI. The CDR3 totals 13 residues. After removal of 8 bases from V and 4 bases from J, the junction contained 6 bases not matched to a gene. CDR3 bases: TGCGCCAGCCTTAGCGGGGGCGATTACGAGCAGTACTTC. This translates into CASLSGGDYEQYF.

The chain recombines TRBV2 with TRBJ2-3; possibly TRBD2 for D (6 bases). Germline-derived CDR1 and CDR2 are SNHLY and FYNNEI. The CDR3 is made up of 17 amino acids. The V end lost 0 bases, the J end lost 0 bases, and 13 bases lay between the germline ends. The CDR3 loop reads CASSEALRRGSTDTQYF. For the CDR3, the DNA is TGTGCCAGCAGTGAAGCGCTTCGTCGGGGGAGCACAGATACGCAGTATTTT.

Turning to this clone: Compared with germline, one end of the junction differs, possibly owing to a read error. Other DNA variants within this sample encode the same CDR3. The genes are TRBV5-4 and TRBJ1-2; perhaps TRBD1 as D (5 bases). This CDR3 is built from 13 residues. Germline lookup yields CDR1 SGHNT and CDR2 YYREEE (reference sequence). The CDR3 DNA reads TGCGCCAGCAGCTCAAACTGGGGGGGTGGCTACACCTTC. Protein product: CASSSNWGGGYTF. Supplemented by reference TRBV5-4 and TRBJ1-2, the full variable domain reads ETGVTQSPTHLIKTRGQQVTLRCSSQSGHNTVSWYQQALGQGPQFIFQYYREEENGRGNFPPRFSGLQFPNYSSELNVNALELDDSALYLCASSSNWGGGYTFGSGTRLTVV.

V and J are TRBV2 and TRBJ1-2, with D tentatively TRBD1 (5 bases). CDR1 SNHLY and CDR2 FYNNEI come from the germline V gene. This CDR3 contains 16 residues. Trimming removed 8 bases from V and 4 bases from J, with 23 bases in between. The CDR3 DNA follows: TGTGCCAGCCTTGGGGTGTCTCCAGGGTCAGCCTATGGCTACACCTTC. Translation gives CASLGVSPGSAYGYTF.